The 28 T cell receptor beta chains reported below all come from one sample, sequenced in a study of blood T cell repertoires in COVID-19. Using immunoSEQ multiplex PCR, the repertoire was profiled, and TCRdb retains in-frame clones only, with some absent. The sample records 100,000 to 120,000 clones, roughly 80% being singletons. The specimen was peripheral blood. The receptors come from a woman in her 70s with acute or convalescent COVID-19.

This clone appeared a single time. The genes are TRBV5-6 and TRBJ2-5; D not certain. In germline, CDR1 is SGHDT, CDR2 YYEEEE. The CDR3 consists of 13 residues. V was shortened by 0 bases and J by 5 bases, with 8 bases between the two germline ends. The DNA for the CDR3 is TGTGCCAGCAGCTTGGGCCCCAGGGAGACCCAGTACTTC. Its protein product is CASSLGPRETQYF.

The chain links TRBV5-1 to TRBJ1-2; D uncertain. Germline CDR1 is SGHRS and CDR2 is YFSETQ. V was pared by 0 bases and J by 6 bases, with 15 bases between. The CDR3 contains 15 residues. In DNA, the CDR3 is TGCGCCAGCAGCTTGGCGACACCCATCCCCCATGGCTACACCTTC. Its protein is CASSLATPIPHGYTF.

The rearrangement joins TRBV27 to TRBJ2-1, with 12 bases matching TRBD2. CDR3 length: 18 amino acids. The J segment lost 4 bases and the V segment lost 3 bases, leaving 10 bases of the junction unmatched. The V gene's germline CDR1 is MNHEY and CDR2 SMNVEV (reference sequence). The CDR3 reads CASSLTSGGRGFYNEQFF. DNA for the CDR3: TGTGCCAGCAGTTTGACTAGCGGGGGTCGGGGTTTTTACAATGAGCAGTTCTTC.

A few counts support this clone. This chain joins TRBV6-5 and TRBJ1-5; D gene uncertain. This CDR3 region has 15 residues. Trimming removed 0 bases from V and 4 bases from J, with 10 bases in between. Germline CDR1 MNHEY, CDR2 SVGAGI. CDR3 sequence reads: CASSYSAKLNQPQHF. The CDR3 region has the DNA TGTGCCAGCAGTTACTCCGCCAAGCTTAATCAGCCCCAGCATTTT.

The chain employs TRBV10-3 and TRBJ1-1; 9 positions agree with TRBD1. The CDR3 length is 18 residues. Germline CDR1 ENHRY, CDR2 SYGVKD. The J segment lost 5 bases and the V segment lost 6 bases, leaving 19 bases of the junction unmatched. This CDR3 reads CAIRPGQGKGVRWTEAFF. CDR3 DNA sequence: TGTGCCATCAGACCGGGACAGGGAAAGGGGGTTCGCTGGACTGAAGCTTTCTTT.

The gene calls are TRBV30 and TRBJ1-5; maybe TRBD1 (6 bases). The V and J ends lost 5 bases and 3 bases respectively, with 8 bases between them. This CDR3 spans 12 amino acids. Germline CDR1 is GTSNPN and CDR2 is SVGIG (reference sequence). CDR3: CAWGQNNQPQHF. For the CDR3, the DNA is TGTGCCTGGGGACAGAACAATCAGCCCCAGCATTTT.

The chain carries TRBV3-1 (or the pseudogene TRBV3-2) and TRBJ2-2; 8 nucleotides agree with TRBD2. This CDR3 is built from 15 residues. V lost 7 bases, J lost 1 base, and 5 bases stayed unmatched. Germline V gene sequence: CDR1 LGHDT, CDR2 YNNKEL (reference sequence). CDR3 residues: CASNPGLVNTGELFF. For the CDR3, the DNA is TGTGCCAGCAACCCGGGACTAGTGAACACCGGGGAGCTGTTTTTT.

This clone was detected once. This chain connects TRBV3-1 (or the pseudogene TRBV3-2) to TRBJ1-2, with D uncertain. Germline CDR1 reads LGHDT; CDR2 reads YNNKEL (reference sequence). V shed 4 bases and J shed 6 bases, with 12 bases lying between them. The CDR3 contains 13 residues. In DNA, the CDR3 is TGTGCCAGCAGCCCCATCTTCGGGGATGGCTACACCTTC. Translated, it gives CASSPIFGDGYTF.

This clone was seen many times. The V call is TRBV4-1, the J call TRBJ2-1; D may be TRBD1 (6 bases). Trimming shortened V by 8 bases and J by 8 bases, and 10 bases separated the two germline ends. CDR1 and CDR2 (germline): MGHRA, YSYEKL. This CDR3 region has 11 residues. CDR3 nucleotide sequence: TGCGCCAGCGGCTCAGGGGATGAGCAGTTCTTC. Protein: CASGSGDEQFF.

The chain couples TRBV7-9 to TRBJ2-5; D is perhaps TRBD1 (5 bases). Germline-derived CDR1 and CDR2 are SEHNR and FQNEAQ (reference sequence). The V gene lost 5 bases and the J gene lost 1 base, with 11 bases spanning the gap. The CDR3 is made up of 14 amino acids. The CDR3 here is CASSRDRAQETQYF. Here the CDR3 DNA reads TGTGCCAGCAGCCGCGACAGAGCCCAAGAGACCCAGTACTTC. Full variable domain (outside the CDR3, taken from reference TRBV7-9 and TRBJ2-5): DTGVSQNPRHKITKRGQNVTFRCDPISEHNRLYWYRQTLGQGPEFLTYFQNEAQLEKSRLLSDRFSAERPKGSFSTLEIQRTEQGDSAMYLCASSRDRAQETQYFGPGTRLLVL.

This clone came up a few times. Other nucleotide sequences from this sample produce the same CDR3. This chain joins TRBV5-1 and TRBJ1-6; 8 bases map to TRBD1. The CDR3 covers 14 residues. CDR1 and CDR2 from the germline V gene are SGHRS and YFSETQ. After removal of 4 bases from V and 8 bases from J, the junction contained 5 bases not matched to a gene. CDR3 sequence (DNA): TGCGCCAGCAGCCCGGACAGGGCAGATTCACCCCTCCACTTT. Its protein is CASSPDRADSPLHF.

The chain recombines TRBV19 with TRBJ1-1; D might be TRBD1 (5 bases). CDR3 size: 15 residues. Germline V gene sequence: CDR1 LNHDA, CDR2 SQIVND (reference sequence). V was clipped by 3 bases and J by 0 bases, with 11 bases between them. The chain's CDR3 is CASSIGGVVNTEAFF. CDR3 in DNA: TGTGCCAGTAGTATTGGGGGGGTAGTGAACACTGAAGCTTTCTTT.

The chain uses TRBV27 and TRBJ1-2; 7 bases agree with TRBD1. V trimming: 6 bases; J trimming: 7 bases; junction bases outside the gene matches: 8. CDR1 is MNHEY, CDR2 SMNVEV, per germline (reference sequence). The CDR3 runs 13 residues. CDR3 region: CASRTGAGGGYTF. In nucleotides, the CDR3 is TGTGCCAGCAGAACCGGGGCAGGGGGTGGCTACACCTTC.

The chain carries TRBV3-1 (or the pseudogene TRBV3-2) and TRBJ2-5; 12 nucleotides agree with TRBD2. The length of the CDR3 is 16 residues. CDR1 LGHDT and CDR2 YNNKEL come from the germline V gene (reference sequence). After removal of 4 bases from V and 5 bases from J, the junction contained 8 bases not matched to a gene. The CDR3 is CASSPPSGGAWETQYF. As DNA, the CDR3 is TGTGCCAGCAGCCCCCCTAGCGGGGGGGCCTGGGAGACCCAGTACTTC.

The V call is TRBV5-6, the J call TRBJ2-7; 7 bases align to TRBD1. The CDR3 runs to 15 residues. Germline V gives CDR1 SGHDT, CDR2 YYEEEE. Trimming took 2 bases from V and 2 from J; bases not matched to a gene: 7. The CDR3 sequence is CASSLRPTGPYEQYF. The CDR3 bases are TGTGCCAGCAGCTTACGACCGACAGGGCCCTACGAGCAGTACTTC.

The chain recombines TRBV6-5 with TRBJ1-1, with 10 bases aligning to TRBD1. The J segment lost 5 bases and the V segment lost 7 bases, leaving 7 bases of the junction unmatched. The CDR3 length is 14 residues. Germline CDR1 reads MNHEY; CDR2 reads SVGAGI. In DNA form, the CDR3 reads TGTGCCAGCATTAAACCGGGACAGGGGACTGAAGCTTTCTTT. It yields the protein CASIKPGQGTEAFF.

V usage is TRBV9 and J usage is TRBJ2-5, with 15 bases fitting TRBD2. V lost 6 bases and J lost 4; bases outside the gene matches: 4. From germline, CDR1 is SGDLS and CDR2 YYNGEE. This CDR3 is built from 15 residues. CDR3 region: CASNTGLAGGETQYF. The CDR3 region has the DNA TGTGCCAGCAATACGGGACTAGCGGGGGGAGAGACCCAGTACTTC.

The rearrangement joins TRBV7-2 to TRBJ2-7, with D maybe TRBD2 (5 bases). CDR3 size: 18 residues. V lost 1 base, J lost 0 bases, and 19 bases lay in between. Per the germline V gene, CDR1 is SGHTA and CDR2 is FQGNSA. CDR3 loop: CASSLGVAQETRSYEQYF. CDR3 nucleotide sequence: TGTGCCAGCAGCTTAGGGGTAGCGCAGGAAACCCGCTCCTACGAGCAGTACTTC.

The J gene is TRBJ2-3, the V gene TRBV7-2; 8 bases match TRBD2. The CDR3 loop spans 15 amino acids. The V gene end was trimmed by 3 bases and the J gene end by 6 bases; junction bases not matched to a gene: 8. Germline CDR1 and CDR2: SGHTA and FQGNSA. CDR3 nucleotides: TGTGCCAGCAGCTTCGGGGGGGCTAGACCCGATACGCAGTATTTT. It codes for CASSFGGARPDTQYF.

The V and J genes are TRBV6-4 and TRBJ1-1; no reliable D call. V lost 3 bases, J lost 1 base, and 9 bases lay in between. This CDR3 is built from 14 residues. In germline, CDR1 is MRHNA, CDR2 SNTAGT. The CDR3 coding sequence is TGTGCCAGCAGTGAACAGCCTGGGAACACTGAAGCTTTCTTT. This gives the protein CASSEQPGNTEAFF.

The chain couples TRBV29-1 to TRBJ2-5, with 10 bases fitting TRBD1. Trimming took 4 bases from V and 5 from J; bases not matched to a gene: 10. This CDR3 has 15 amino acids. Germline V lookup: CDR1 SQVTM, CDR2 ANQGSEA. CDR3 nucleotides: TGCAGCGTTGCCTCGGGACAGGGGTTCGGCGAGACCCAGTACTTC. This encodes CSVASGQGFGETQYF.

This clone was detected only a few times. The chain uses TRBV20-1 and TRBJ1-5; 8 positions match TRBD1. Germline V lookup: CDR1 DFQATT, CDR2 SNEGSKA (reference sequence). The V gene end was trimmed by 3 bases and the J gene end by 4 bases; junction bases not matched to a gene: 5. This CDR3 comprises 14 residues. The CDR3 DNA reads TGCAGTGCTAGTGACAGGGGATTGAATCAGCCCCAGCATTTT. This sequence encodes CSASDRGLNQPQHF.

The rearrangement joins TRBV10-3 to TRBJ1-4; 9 bases are shared with TRBD1. The CDR3 consists of 15 residues. Germline-derived CDR1 and CDR2 are ENHRY and SYGVKD. Trimming took 3 bases from V and 7 from J; bases not matched to a gene: 6. The CDR3 loop is CAISEGPGQGEKLFF. CDR3 DNA: TGTGCCATCAGTGAAGGACCGGGACAGGGTGAAAAACTGTTTTTT.

This clone was recorded a few times. The chain links TRBV28 to TRBJ1-6; D call uncertain. CDR3 size: 14 residues. V was clipped by 6 bases and J by 6 bases, with 12 bases between them. In germline, CDR1 is MDHEN, CDR2 SYDVKM. The CDR3 loop is CASRKDGSNSPLHF. Here the CDR3 DNA reads TGTGCCAGCAGAAAAGACGGGAGTAATTCACCCCTCCACTTT.

The V gene is TRBV7-9, the J gene TRBJ2-5, with 8 bases lining up with TRBD1. The length of the CDR3 is 13 residues. The V gene's germline CDR1 is SEHNR and CDR2 FQNEAQ (reference sequence). J was trimmed by 6 bases and V by 5 bases; bases with no gene match: 5. CDR3: CASSAGQGKTQYF. The CDR3 DNA reads TGTGCCAGCAGCGCCGGACAGGGAAAGACCCAGTACTTC.

This clone was seen a single time. The chain carries TRBV30 and TRBJ1-4; possible D gene TRBD1, 6 bases. The CDR3 covers 13 residues. CDR1 and CDR2 from the germline V gene are GTSNPN and SVGIG (reference sequence). Trimming took off 2 bases at V and 11 bases at J, with 15 bases between the two ends. This CDR3 reads CAWSLAGAQKLFF. DNA of the CDR3: TGTGCCTGGAGTTTAGCGGGGGCGCAGAAACTGTTTTTT.

The V gene is TRBV6-4, the J gene TRBJ1-2; 9 bases align to TRBD1. V gave up 0 bases and J gave up 8 bases; unmatched junction bases: 7. CDR1 is MRHNA, CDR2 SNTAGT, per germline. CDR3 length: 15 amino acids. CDR3 in DNA: TGTGCCAGCAGTGACTCGGGGACAGGGAAATTAGGCTACACCTTC. This sequence encodes CASSDSGTGKLGYTF.

V and J are TRBV6-5 and TRBJ1-1; D gene unclear. The V gene lost 8 bases and the J gene lost 1 base, with 8 bases spanning the gap. Germline-derived CDR1 and CDR2 are MNHEY and SVGAGI. The CDR3 runs to 12 residues. The CDR3 DNA sequence: TGTGCCAGCGCGACGGGGAACACTGAAGCTTTCTTT. It specifies CASATGNTEAFF.